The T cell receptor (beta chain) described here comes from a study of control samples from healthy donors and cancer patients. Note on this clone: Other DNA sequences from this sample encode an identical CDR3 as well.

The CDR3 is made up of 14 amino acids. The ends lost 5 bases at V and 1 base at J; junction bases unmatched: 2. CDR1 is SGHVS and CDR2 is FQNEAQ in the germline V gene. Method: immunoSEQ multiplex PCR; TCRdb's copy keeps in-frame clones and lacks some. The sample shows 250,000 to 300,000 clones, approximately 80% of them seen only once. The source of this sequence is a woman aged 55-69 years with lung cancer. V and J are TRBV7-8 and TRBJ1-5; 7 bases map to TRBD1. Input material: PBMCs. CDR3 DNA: TGTGCCAGCAGCCGGGACAGAAGCAATCAGCCCCAGCATTTT. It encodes CASSRDRSNQPQHF.